This is a list of T cell receptor beta chains from one sample in a study of shared T cell receptors in the human thymus. Only in-frame clones appear in the TCRdb table, and some are missing; sequencing was by immunoSEQ multiplex PCR. Altogether 550,000 to 800,000 clones are present, approximately 85% being singletons, with the ten largest covering about 0.011%. In addition, the sample was reused for a study of human thymus T cells.

The specimen was thymocytes. The receptors derive from a girl less than two years old with a congenital heart defect. Both conserved end residues are part of each CDR3. The D gene is left open where the match is weak. Clone sizes are given selectively: once, few, many, or a class where the clone is expanded.

>TRBV4-1|TRBJ1-1|NA|once
CASTGGNTEAFF
TGCGCCAGCACGGGGGGGAACACTGAAGCTTTCTTT
>TRBV28|TRBJ2-7|TRBD1|NA
CASSLGQGVSYEQYF
TGTGCCAGCAGTCTCGGACAGGGAGTTTCCTACGAGCAGTACTTC
>TRBV30|TRBJ2-3|NA|few
CAWSKDSDQDTQYF
TGTGCCTGGAGTAAGGACTCGGACCAAGATACGCAGTATTTT
>TRBV2|TRBJ1-2|NA|once
CASSRLRERYGYTF
TGTGCCAGCAGTAGGTTGAGGGAGCGCTATGGCTACACCTTC
>TRBV23-1|TRBJ1-2|NA|NA
CASSQSDFREGGHGYTF
TGCGCCAGCAGTCAATCCGATTTCAGGGAGGGTGGCCATGGCTACACCTTC
>TRBV19|TRBJ2-7|TRBD1|NA
CASSIFPQGADYTYEQYF
TGTGCCAGTAGTATATTCCCTCAGGGGGCGGACTATACCTACGAGCAGTACTTC
>TRBV7-8|TRBJ2-7|NA|once
CASSLRGSYEQYF
TGTGCCAGCAGCTTGAGGGGGAGTTACGAGCAGTACTTC
>TRBV28|TRBJ1-1|NA|NA
CASSLPGNTEAFF
TGTGCCAGCAGTTTACCAGGGAACACTGAAGCTTTCTTT
>TRBV4-3|TRBJ2-1|NA|NA
CASSGPRSGNNEQFF
TGCGCCAGCAGCGGCCCTAGGAGCGGCAACAATGAGCAGTTCTTC
>TRBV13|TRBJ1-1|NA|NA
CASSYPNGGETFF
TGTGCCAGCAGCTACCCTAACGGGGGGGAAACTTTCTTT
>TRBV12-5|TRBJ1-1|NA|once
CASGTGNTEAFF
TGTGCTAGTGGGACAGGGAACACTGAAGCTTTCTTT
>TRBV6-1|TRBJ1-3|NA|NA
CASSGQGPGNTIYF
TGTGCCAGCAGTGGGCAGGGCCCGGGAAACACCATATATTTT
>TRBV28|TRBJ1-6|NA|NA
CASSLCRDCNNSPLHF
TGTGCCAGCAGTTTATGCCGGGACTGCAATAATTCACCCCTCCACTTT
>TRBV5-6|TRBJ1-5|NA|NA
CASSFQGRNQPQHF
TGTGCCAGCAGTTTCCAGGGTCGCAATCAGCCCCAGCATTTT
>TRBV25-1|TRBJ1-1|NA|NA
CASSDGGIHTEAFF
TGTGCCAGCAGTGACGGGGGGATCCACACTGAAGCTTTCTTT
>TRBV19|TRBJ1-3|NA|once
CASSTLATSWGTIYF
TGTGCCAGTAGTACCCTAGCTACTTCCTGGGGCACCATATATTTT
>TRBV2|TRBJ1-1|TRBD1|few
CASSEGQATGGVSDTEAFF
TGTGCCAGCAGTGAAGGACAAGCGACAGGGGGGGTGAGTGACACTGAAGCTTTCTTT